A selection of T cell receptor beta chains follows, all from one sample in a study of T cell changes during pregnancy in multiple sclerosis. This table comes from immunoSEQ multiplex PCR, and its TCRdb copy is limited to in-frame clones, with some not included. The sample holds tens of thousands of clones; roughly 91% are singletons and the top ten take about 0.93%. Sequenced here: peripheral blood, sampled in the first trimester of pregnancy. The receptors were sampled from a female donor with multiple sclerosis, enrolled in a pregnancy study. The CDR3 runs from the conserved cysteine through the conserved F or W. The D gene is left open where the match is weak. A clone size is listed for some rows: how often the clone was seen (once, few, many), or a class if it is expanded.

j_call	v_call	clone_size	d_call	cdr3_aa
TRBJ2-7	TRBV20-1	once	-	CSGAVSYEQYF
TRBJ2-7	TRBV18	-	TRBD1	CASSRTRGRDEQYF
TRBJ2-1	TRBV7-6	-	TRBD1	CASSLAGGGQGFYEQFF
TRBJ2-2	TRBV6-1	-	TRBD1	CASGQTGDTGELFF
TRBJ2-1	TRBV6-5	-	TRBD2	CASSYGTSGRNEQFF
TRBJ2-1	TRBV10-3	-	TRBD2	CAISERTSGRSYNEQFF
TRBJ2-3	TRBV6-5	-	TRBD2	CASSYSGLVSTDTQYF
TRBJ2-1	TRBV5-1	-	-	CASSPTGRFLDEQFF
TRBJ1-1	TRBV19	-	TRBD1	CASNRRDRASNTEAFF
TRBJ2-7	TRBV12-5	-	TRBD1	CATPTGKYGEQYF
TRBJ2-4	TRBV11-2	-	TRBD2	CASRPASGSGAKNIQYF
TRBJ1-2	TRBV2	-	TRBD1	CASTRGGTGALLNYGYTF
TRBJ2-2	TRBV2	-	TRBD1	CASTITGTANTGELFF
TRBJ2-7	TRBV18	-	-	CASSPSGDEQYF
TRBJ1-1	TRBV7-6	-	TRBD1	CASSLAGQGDTEAFF
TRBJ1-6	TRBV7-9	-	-	CASSLEQYNSPLHF
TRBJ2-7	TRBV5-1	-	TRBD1	CASSLADRGEQYF
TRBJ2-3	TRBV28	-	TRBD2	CASCGGRAGADTQYF
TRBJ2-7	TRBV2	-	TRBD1	CASSEQGTGSYEQYF
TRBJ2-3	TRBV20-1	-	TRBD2	CSAWGGDTQYF
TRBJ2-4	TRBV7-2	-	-	CASSLGLSHQYF
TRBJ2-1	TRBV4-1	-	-	CASSLSLAADYNEQFF
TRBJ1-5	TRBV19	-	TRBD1	CASSSSDRGYQPQHF
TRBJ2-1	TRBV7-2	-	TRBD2	CASSFPVAGEGEQFF
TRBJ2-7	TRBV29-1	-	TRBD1	CSVGTGYEQYF
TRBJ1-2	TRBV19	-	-	CASSSSDRGNYGYTF
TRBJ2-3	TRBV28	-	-	CASSLGGGAATDTQYF
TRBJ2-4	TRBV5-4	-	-	CASSSLRDSGGKNIQYF
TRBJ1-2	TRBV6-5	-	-	CASSPGYGYTF
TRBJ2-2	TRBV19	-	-	CASSLGGLPTGELFF
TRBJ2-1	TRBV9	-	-	CASSSPQGTSYNEQFF
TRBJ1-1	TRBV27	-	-	CASSLSGAGSPTEAFF
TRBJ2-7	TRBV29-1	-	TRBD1	CSVGTGGGDEQYF
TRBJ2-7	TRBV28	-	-	CASSEDRITLYEQYF
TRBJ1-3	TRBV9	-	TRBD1	CASSAGQGVLFPGNTIYF
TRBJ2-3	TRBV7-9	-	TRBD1	CASIQGTGQADTQYF
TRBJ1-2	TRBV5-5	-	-	CASSPAGGGYTF
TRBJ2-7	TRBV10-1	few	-	CASSEIGRVQYF
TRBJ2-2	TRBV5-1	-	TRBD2	CASRLAGDTGELFF
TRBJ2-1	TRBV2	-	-	CASNSPGLYYNEQFF
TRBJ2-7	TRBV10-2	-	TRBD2	CASKVLAGGYEQYF
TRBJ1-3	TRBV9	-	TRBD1	CASSPWDRDRKISGNTIYF
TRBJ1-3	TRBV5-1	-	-	CASSYRTEVYTYYSGNTIYF
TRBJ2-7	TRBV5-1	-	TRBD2	CASSFGLASYEQYF
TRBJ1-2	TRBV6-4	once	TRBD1	CASSPRNRGDYGYTF
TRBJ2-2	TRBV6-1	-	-	CASSELGTYTGELFF
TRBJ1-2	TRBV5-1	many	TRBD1	CASSLAGTGGGYTF
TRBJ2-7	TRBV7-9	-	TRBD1	CASSLAMTGTSYEQYF
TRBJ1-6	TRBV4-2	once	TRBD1	CASSQGQDRRRNSPLHF
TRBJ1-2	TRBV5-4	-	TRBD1	CASSLWTGLTYGYTF
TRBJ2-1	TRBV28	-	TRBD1	CASSTTGGAGNEQFF
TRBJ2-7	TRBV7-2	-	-	CASSVSGKPYEQYF